The 8 T cell receptor beta chains below all came from one sample that was sequenced in a study of blood T cell repertoires in COVID-19. Generated by immunoSEQ multiplex PCR, the TCRdb table keeps only in-frame clones and is missing some. The sample holds more than 100,000 clones, around 83% seen once. The source material was peripheral blood. Every receptor here comes from a woman aged 50 to 65 with acute or convalescent COVID-19.

This chain connects TRBV3-1 (or the pseudogene TRBV3-2) to TRBJ2-7; 7 nucleotides align to TRBD2. The CDR3 has 14 residues. Germline values: CDR1 LGHDT, CDR2 YNNKEL (reference sequence). The junction had 1 base not matched to a gene; V was cut back by 1 base and J by 1 base. The CDR3 nucleotides are TGTGCCAGCAGCCAAGGGGGGGGATCCTACGAGCAGTACTTC. Protein product: CASSQGGGSYEQYF.

The chain couples TRBV5-8 to TRBJ1-5, with D perhaps TRBD1 (5 bases). Trimming stripped 7 bases from V and 0 bases from J, with 11 bases between. CDR1 and CDR2 from the germline V gene are SGHTS and YDEGEE. The CDR3 runs 14 residues. CDR3 nucleotide sequence: TGTGCCAGCCGGGGGGGTCTTAGCAATCAGCCCCAGCATTTT. Amino acid sequence: CASRGGLSNQPQHF.

This clone is a singleton in its sample. The chain combines TRBV5-1 with TRBJ2-7; 8 bases match TRBD2. CDR1 and CDR2 (germline): SGHRS, YFSETQ. This CDR3 comprises 12 residues. After removal of 2 bases from V and 7 bases from J, the junction contained 2 bases not matched to a gene. Here the CDR3 reads CASSFGGAEQYF. The CDR3 DNA reads as TGCGCCAGCAGCTTCGGGGGGGCAGAGCAGTACTTC.

The rearrangement uses TRBV27 and TRBJ1-6, with TRBD1 identical over 10 bases. Germline-derived CDR1 and CDR2 are MNHEY and SMNVEV (reference sequence). V lost 8 bases and J lost 2; bases outside the gene matches: 9. This CDR3 is 17 amino acids long. CDR3 bases: TGTGCCAGCCGTCGTGACAGGGGGCGCACCTATAATTCACCCCTCCACTTT. Protein: CASRRDRGRTYNSPLHF.

This clone has a single count. This chain links TRBV29-1 with TRBJ1-1; D uncertain. The CDR3 length is 12 residues. V was clipped by 6 bases and J by 3 bases, with 11 bases between them. Germline V lookup: CDR1 SQVTM, CDR2 ANQGSEA. The CDR3 DNA reads TGCAGCGTGAAGACATACTACACTGAAGCTTTCTTT. Its translation is CSVKTYYTEAFF.

This chain connects TRBV5-1 to TRBJ1-6; 7 bases line up with TRBD1. V gave up 4 bases and J gave up 7 bases; unmatched junction bases: 8. CDR1 and CDR2 from the germline V gene are SGHRS and YFSETQ. The CDR3 has 15 residues. CDR3 region: CASSGRDSINSPLHF. CDR3 DNA sequence: TGCGCCAGCAGCGGAAGGGACAGCATCAATTCACCCCTCCACTTT.

This clone occurred once. This sequence joins TRBV10-2 and TRBJ1-1, with a tentative D call TRBD1 (6 bases). Germline CDR1 WSHSY, CDR2 SAAADI. There are 16 residues in the CDR3. V lost 8 bases and J 0 bases, leaving 19 bases between the germline ends. The CDR3 nucleotides read TGCGCCAGCTCCACTACCGGGACACCTCTGAACACTGAAGCTTTCTTT. It yields the protein CASSTTGTPLNTEAFF.

Only a few counts were recorded for this clone. The genes are TRBV4-1 and TRBJ1-6; 10 positions agree with TRBD1. Germline lookup yields CDR1 MGHRA and CDR2 YSYEKL. V lost 3 bases and J lost 9; bases outside the gene matches: 2. CDR3 size: 14 residues. CDR3 sequence (DNA): TGCGCCAGCAGCCAGGGACAGGGGATTTCACCCCTCCACTTT. This encodes CASSQGQGISPLHF.